The 22 T cell receptor beta chains below come from one sample, sequenced in a study of identical twins. TCRdb analysed the 5' RACE reads with MiXCR anew, one entry per CDR3 protein. The top ten clones hold over 2% of a sample with around 280,000 distinct CDR3 sequences, roughly 8.6% of them seen once. This sample also appeared in a second study, on yellow fever vaccine responses in identical twins.

The sequenced sample was memory (CD45RO+) T cells sorted from blood. The receptors were sampled from a woman between 18 and 30 years old in good health.

This clonotype has a handful of counts. The gene calls are TRBV3-1 and TRBJ2-7; D not resolved. Germline CDR1 reads LGHDT; CDR2 reads YNNKEL (reference sequence). Trimming took 0 bases from V and 3 from J, leaving 0 bases between them. This CDR3 spans 11 amino acids. The CDR3 spells CASSQDYEQYF. CDR3 nucleotide sequence: TGTGCCAGCAGCCAAGACTACGAGCAGTACTTC.

This clonotype has a count of ten or more. The chain couples TRBV15 to TRBJ2-2, with TRBD2 matching over 7 bases. This CDR3 has 15 amino acids. V lost 4 bases to trimming and J lost 6 bases; unmatched junction nucleotides: 8. Germline-derived CDR1 and CDR2 are LNHNV and YYDKDF (reference sequence). CDR3 sequence reads: CATSTPDGGAGELFF. CDR3 sequence (DNA): TGTGCCACCAGCACCCCAGATGGGGGGGCCGGGGAGCTGTTTTTT.

This clonotype was picked up a small number of times. A junction boundary mismatches the germline segment, possibly from a read error. The chain joins TRBV2 to TRBJ2-7; perhaps TRBD1 as D (6 bases). CDR1 and CDR2 from the germline V gene are SNHLY and FYNNEI. The CDR3 sequence is 14 residues long. The CDR3 nucleotides read TGTGCCAGCAGGGAAGAGACAGGATCTTACGAGCAGTACTTC. Protein sequence: CASREETGSYEQYF.

The chain combines TRBV4-1 with TRBJ2-3; unclear D gene. This CDR3 comprises 16 residues. Germline assignment: CDR1 MGHRA and CDR2 YSYEKL. Trimming removed 2 bases from V and 4 bases from J, with 16 bases in between. The CDR3 DNA sequence: TGCGCCAGCAGCCAAAAAAGAGGTATGGTTCCAGATACGCAGTATTTT. It translates to CASSQKRGMVPDTQYF.

In its sample, this clonotype was seen a few times. The chain has TRBV3-1 and TRBJ1-5; D remains unclear. Trimming left V 0 bases short and J 3 bases short, with 9 bases between. Germline CDR1 and CDR2: LGHDT and YNNKEL (reference sequence). This CDR3 is built from 15 residues. CDR3 sequence: CASSQDPGVNQPQHF. The CDR3 region has the DNA TGTGCCAGCAGCCAAGACCCGGGAGTCAATCAGCCCCAGCATTTT. The variable domain in full, completed from reference TRBV3-1 and TRBJ1-5, reads DTAVSQTPKYLVTQMGNDKSIKCEQNLGHDTMYWYKQDSKKFLKIMFSYNNKELIINETVPNRFSPKSPDKAHLNLHINSLELGDSAVYFCASSQDPGVNQPQHFGDGTRLSIL.

This clonotype has only one observation. The chain combines TRBV3-1 with TRBJ1-2; D not certain. This CDR3 spans 12 amino acids. The V end lost 3 bases, the J end lost 4 bases, and 6 bases lay between the germline ends. Germline loops: CDR1 LGHDT, CDR2 YNNKEL (reference sequence). DNA for the CDR3: TGTGCCAGCAGCCAGACAACCTATGGCTACACCTTC. Its translation is CASSQTTYGYTF.

This clonotype was detected ten times or more. The chain joins TRBV5-1 to TRBJ2-1; no clear D gene. The germline V and J ends were trimmed by 0 bases and 5 bases, with 3 bases remaining between them. The CDR3 is 12 amino acids. CDR1 is SGHRS and CDR2 is YFSETQ in the germline V gene. As DNA, the CDR3 is TGCGCCAGCAGCTTGGCGGACAATGAGCAGTTCTTC. Encoded protein: CASSLADNEQFF.

Only a few counts were recorded for this clonotype. V is TRBV20-1 and J is TRBJ2-5, with 8 bases matching TRBD2. This CDR3 contains 15 residues. V trimming: 0 bases; J trimming: 1 base; junction bases outside the gene matches: 4. Germline V gives CDR1 DFQATT, CDR2 SNEGSKA (reference sequence). The CDR3 reads CSARDALAAQETQYF. CDR3 coding DNA: TGCAGTGCTAGAGACGCACTAGCGGCCCAAGAGACCCAGTACTTC.

This clonotype was picked up a small number of times. V usage is TRBV9 and J usage is TRBJ1-4, with D possibly matching TRBD1 (5 bases). The CDR3 runs 16 residues. The germline V gene encodes CDR1 SGDLS and CDR2 YYNGEE. The V gene lost 3 bases and the J gene lost 4 bases, with 16 bases spanning the gap. The CDR3 DNA sequence: TGTGCCAGCAGCGCCGGGACCCGGACTTATAATGAAAAACTGTTTTTT. Translated: CASSAGTRTYNEKLFF.

This clonotype was counted only a few times. The genes are TRBV7-3 and TRBJ2-5, with 15 nucleotides matching TRBD2. The V segment lost 5 bases and the J segment 1 base; nucleotides outside the gene matches: 5. The CDR3 length is 17 residues. Germline lookup yields CDR1 SGHTA and CDR2 FQGTGA. The CDR3 spells CASSPGTSGRFQETQYF. The DNA of the CDR3 is TGTGCCAGCAGCCCAGGGACTAGCGGGAGGTTCCAAGAGACCCAGTACTTC.

This clonotype occurred many times. The rearrangement uses TRBV7-9 and TRBJ1-4, with 9 bases lining up with TRBD1. Germline values: CDR1 SEHNR, CDR2 FQNEAQ (reference sequence). The CDR3 runs to 16 residues. The V segment lost 1 base and the J segment 2 bases; nucleotides outside the gene matches: 2. CDR3 in amino acids: CASSLGTGATNEKLFF. The DNA for the CDR3 is TGTGCCAGCAGCTTAGGGACAGGGGCGACTAATGAAAAACTGTTTTTT.

This clonotype was seen only a few times. The V gene is TRBV28, the J gene TRBJ2-3; D ambiguous. The CDR3 contains 15 residues. Germline CDR1 is MDHEN and CDR2 is SYDVKM. The V end lost 2 bases, the J end lost 5 bases, and 14 bases lay between the germline ends. In nucleotides, the CDR3 is TGTGCCAGCAGTTTAGCACAGACCTTGGGAGATACGCAGTATTTT. This encodes CASSLAQTLGDTQYF.

This clonotype was picked up a small number of times. This sequence joins TRBV7-8 and TRBJ2-7; D tentatively reads TRBD1 or TRBD2 (5 bases each). V lost 1 base and J lost 6, with 13 bases in between. The germline CDR1 and CDR2 sequences are SGHVS and FQNEAQ. The CDR3 contains 14 residues. The CDR3 reads CASSLGDLIGEQYF. CDR3 coding DNA: TGTGCCAGCAGCTTAGGGGACCTAATCGGCGAGCAGTACTTC.

This clonotype was seen repeatedly, ten times or more. The V and J genes are TRBV12-3 or TRBV12-4 and TRBJ2-1, with no clear D. CDR3 size: 11 residues. V lost 7 bases to trimming and J lost 12 bases, with 13 bases between them. CDR3 in amino acids: CASTPGWPQFF. CDR3 nucleotides: TGTGCCAGCACCCCGGGCTGGCCGCAGTTCTTC.

This clonotype was counted only a few times. V is TRBV2 and J is TRBJ2-3, with D perhaps given as TRBD1 or TRBD2 (5 bases each). V lost 6 bases and J lost 4, with 8 bases in between. Germline CDR1 SNHLY, CDR2 FYNNEI. The CDR3 totals 12 residues. For the CDR3, the DNA is TGTGCCAGCAGACGGGGCGCAGATACGCAGTATTTT. Translation: CASRRGADTQYF.

This chain connects TRBV9 to TRBJ1-2, with 8 bases aligning to TRBD1. The germline gives CDR1 SGDLS, CDR2 YYNGEE. CDR3 length equals 15 residues. With V trimmed by 2 bases and J by 3 bases, 6 bases remained unmatched. CDR3 coding DNA: TGTGCCAGCAGCGTTCAGACAGGGGCGGACTATGGCTACACCTTC. Translated, it gives CASSVQTGADYGYTF.

The table lists this clonotype with many counts. The chain combines TRBV4-1 with TRBJ2-7; possibly TRBD1 or TRBD2 for D (5 bases each). The germline V gene has CDR1 MGHRA and CDR2 YSYEKL. V gave up 4 bases and J gave up 5 bases, with 12 bases separating them. CDR3 length equals 13 residues. The DNA for the CDR3 is TGCGCCAGCAGCCGAGGGACCCGACACGAGCAGTACTTC. Translation: CASSRGTRHEQYF.

Only a few counts were recorded for this clonotype. The chain joins TRBV5-8 to TRBJ2-4; maybe TRBD2 (5 bases). The V gene's germline CDR1 is SGHTS and CDR2 YDEGEE. This CDR3 comprises 14 residues. Trimming left V 4 bases short and J 5 bases short, with 13 bases between. For the CDR3, the DNA is TGTGCCAGCAGCCAGTTCCCCGGGGAAAACATTCAGTACTTC. Translated: CASSQFPGENIQYF.

This clonotype was picked up many times. This chain joins TRBV6-1 and TRBJ1-4; D may be TRBD1 (5 bases). V was shortened by 5 bases and J by 8 bases, with 15 bases between the two germline ends. Germline assignment: CDR1 MNHNS and CDR2 SASEGT. CDR3 length equals 14 residues. CDR3 nucleotide sequence: TGTGCCAGCAGTCGGGACCTAACCGCGGAAAAACTGTTTTTT. Translating gives CASSRDLTAEKLFF.

This clonotype was recorded a few times. The chain is built from TRBV12-3 or TRBV12-4 and TRBJ2-7; D gene uncertain. The CDR3 is made up of 15 amino acids. Deletions cut 4 bases from V and 4 bases from J, with 17 bases between. In DNA form, the CDR3 reads TGTGCCAGCAGTTACGGGTCATTTGAGTGGTACGAGCAGTACGTC. Protein product: CASSYGSFEWYEQYV.

This chain uses TRBV28 with TRBJ1-2; TRBD1 matches at 7 bases. The CDR3 contains 14 residues. Losses at the gene ends were 3 bases for V and 11 bases for J; bases not matched to a gene: 12. From germline, CDR1 is MDHEN and CDR2 SYDVKM. The CDR3 here is CASSLGWQGQSYTF. The CDR3 coding sequence is TGTGCCAGCAGTTTGGGATGGCAGGGACAGAGTTACACCTTC.

The sample holds a few counts of this clonotype. The chain links TRBV18 to TRBJ2-5; D may be TRBD2 (6 bases). Germline CDR1 reads KGHSH; CDR2 reads LQKENI. V shed 3 bases and J shed 3 bases, with 8 bases lying between them. CDR3 length: 13 amino acids. CDR3 amino acids: CASSPGSKETQYF. Here the CDR3 DNA reads TGTGCCAGCTCACCCGGGAGCAAAGAGACCCAGTACTTC.